A selection of T cell receptor beta chains follows, all from one sample in a study of blood T cell repertoires in COVID-19. Method: immunoSEQ multiplex PCR; TCRdb's copy keeps in-frame clones and lacks some. Of tens of thousands of clones listed, about nine tenths were seen once; the top ten hold 4% to 5.5%. The source material was peripheral blood. The receptors were sampled from a human donor in a cohort sampled during active COVID-19. Both conserved end residues are part of each CDR3. A D gene is named only where the DNA matches it firmly. Only some rows state a clone size, as once, few, many or a class for expanded clones.

TRBD2 . TRBJ2-7 TRBV11-2 TGTGCCAGCCCCACGACTAGCGGCCCCCCAGCCTACGAGCAGTACTTC CASPTTSGPPAYEQYF
TRBD1 . TRBJ1-5 TRBV19 TGTGCCAGTAGAAACAGGGGAGGCCCTAGCAATCAGCCCCAGCATTTT CASRNRGGPSNQPQHF
. . TRBJ1-1 TRBV7-8 TGTGCCAGCAGCTTAGTAACTGAAGCTTTCTTT CASSLVTEAFF
TRBD2 . TRBJ2-1 TRBV5-1 TGCGCCAGCAGCCTAAAGCGGGAGGCTTTCTCCTACAATGAGCAGTTCTTC CASSLKREAFSYNEQFF
TRBD2 . TRBJ2-3 TRBV4-1 TGCGCCAGCTCTAGACTAGCGGGAGCCGACGCGCAGTATTTT CASSRLAGADAQYF
TRBD1 once TRBJ1-2 TRBV11-2 TGTGCCAGCAGCTCCGTCGACAGGGACCTTGGCTACACCTTC CASSSVDRDLGYTF
TRBD2 . TRBJ2-1 TRBV5-1 TGCGCCAGCAGCCCGGGCGGACTAGCGGGAGGGGACGAGCAGTTCTTC CASSPGGLAGGDEQFF
TRBD2 . TRBJ2-7 TRBV5-4 TGTGCCAGCAGCCTGGAGACTAGCGCCGTCGAGCAGTACTTC CASSLETSAVEQYF
. . TRBJ2-7 TRBV4-1 TGCGCCAGCAGCCAAGATCCAACGCAGCGATACGAGCAGTACTTC CASSQDPTQRYEQYF
TRBD2 . TRBJ2-3 TRBV10-2 TGCGCCAGCAGTCAGGGACCTAGCGGGGGGAGTTATAGCACAGATACGCAGTATTTT CASSQGPSGGSYSTDTQYF
TRBD2 . TRBJ2-3 TRBV28 TGTGCCAGCATCCCAGGGACTAGCGGGGTTAGCACAGATACGCAGTATTTT CASIPGTSGVSTDTQYF
TRBD2 . TRBJ2-2 TRBV18 TGTGCCAGCGCCACTAGCGGGGACACCGGGGAGCTGTTTTTT CASATSGDTGELFF
. . TRBJ1-2 TRBV5-1 TGCGCCAGCAGCACAGGGACGGAGAACTATGGCTACACCTTC CASSTGTENYGYTF
TRBD2 . TRBJ2-1 TRBV27 TGTGCCAGCAGTTCGGGACTAGCCGGGGAGCAGTTCTTC CASSSGLAGEQFF
. . TRBJ2-5 TRBV9 TGTGCCAGCAGCGTGGGAGGGGGGCTTCCCACAGAGACCCAGTACTTC CASSVGGGLPTETQYF
. . TRBJ2-7 TRBV10-1 TGCGCCAGCATACGTGACAGAAAGGGATGCTACGAGCAGTACTTC CASIRDRKGCYEQYF
. . TRBJ1-1 TRBV6-6 TGTGCCAGTCGAGGCCAGGGGACGGAATGGACTGAAGCTTTCTTT CASRGQGTEWTEAFF